This TCR beta chain was captured in a study of cytomegalovirus exposure and HLA in healthy donors. About the study: When over 300 donors were genotyped, approximately 81% of them were found to fall in the Caucasian-associated ancestry cluster.

This CDR3 spans 14 amino acids. Germline V gives CDR1 ENHRY, CDR2 SYGVKD. Trimming shortened V by 0 bases and J by 9 bases, and 12 bases separated the two germline ends. Researchers ran the PCR with 60 Vbeta and 13 Jbeta primers. Sequencing was performed with immunoSEQ multiplex PCR; in TCRdb, only in-frame clones are kept and a portion is missing. This table holds 200,000 or so clones, around 77% found once. Specimen: PBMCs. The receptor's source is a woman in her twenties or thirties in good health and CMV-seronegative. This rearrangement joins TRBV10-3 to TRBJ2-4; D is possibly TRBD1 (6 bases). The CDR3 sequence is CAISESTEGGIQYF. The CDR3 DNA follows: TGTGCCATCAGTGAGTCTACTGAAGGGGGCATTCAGTACTTC.